Listed here are 5 T cell receptor beta chains from one sample, sequenced in a study of a mutant IDH1 vaccine in newly diagnosed glioma. These receptors' antigens are unknown. Described time point: week 35, safety follow-up. A 20-mer mutant IDH1 peptide at 300 ug was injected subcutaneously with topical imiquimod. TCRdb keeps only in-frame clones here, not all; method: immunoSEQ multiplex PCR. The data show around 31,000 clones, approximately 77% seen once. Sequenced here: PBMCs, sampled from a glioma patient whose treatment included an IDH1 peptide vaccine. The receptors shown here come from a man aged 25 to 40 with glioma.

This chain joins TRBV4-1 and TRBJ2-1; D gene uncertain. The CDR3 is made up of 13 amino acids. Germline CDR1 is MGHRA and CDR2 is YSYEKL. The V gene lost 3 bases and the J gene lost 5 bases, with 8 bases spanning the gap. The DNA of the CDR3 is TGCGCCAGCAGCCAGACTGCAAACAATGAGCAGTTCTTC. Protein: CASSQTANNEQFF.

The chain carries TRBV10-3 and TRBJ2-1; TRBD1 aligns across 11 bases. CDR1 ENHRY and CDR2 SYGVKD come from the germline V gene. The CDR3 covers 17 residues. The junction had 16 bases not matched to a gene; V was cut back by 7 bases and J by 8 bases. This chain's CDR3 is CAIKLKTGQGALDEQFF. CDR3 bases: TGTGCCATCAAACTGAAAACCGGACAGGGGGCTTTAGATGAGCAGTTCTTC.

This clone was observed once. This chain connects TRBV11-3 to TRBJ2-7, with D possibly matching TRBD1 (6 bases). Trimming cost V 3 bases and J 3 bases, with 9 bases left between them. The CDR3 loop spans 13 amino acids. Germline V gene data show CDR1 as SGHNT and CDR2 as YENEEA. CDR3 amino acids: CASSFGQFYEQYF. CDR3 nucleotide sequence: TGTGCCAGCAGCTTTGGACAGTTCTACGAGCAGTACTTC.

This clone has only a few counts. This chain links TRBV5-4 with TRBJ1-4, with D perhaps TRBD1 (6 bases). V gave up 4 bases and J gave up 4 bases, with 8 bases separating them. Germline V gene sequence: CDR1 SGHNT, CDR2 YYREEE (reference sequence). The CDR3 has 13 amino acids. CDR3: CASSLQGNEKLFF. The CDR3 DNA follows: TGTGCCAGCAGCCTACAGGGTAATGAAAAACTGTTTTTT.

The chain is built from TRBV6-4 and TRBJ2-1; 9 bases agree with TRBD1. Germline V gene sequence: CDR1 MRHNA, CDR2 SNTAGT. The CDR3 totals 13 residues. The J segment lost 9 bases and the V segment lost 6 bases, leaving 6 bases of the junction unmatched. The CDR3 DNA follows: TGTGCCAGCAGAAGACAGGGGGAAGGTGAGCAGTTCTTC. This codes for CASRRQGEGEQFF.